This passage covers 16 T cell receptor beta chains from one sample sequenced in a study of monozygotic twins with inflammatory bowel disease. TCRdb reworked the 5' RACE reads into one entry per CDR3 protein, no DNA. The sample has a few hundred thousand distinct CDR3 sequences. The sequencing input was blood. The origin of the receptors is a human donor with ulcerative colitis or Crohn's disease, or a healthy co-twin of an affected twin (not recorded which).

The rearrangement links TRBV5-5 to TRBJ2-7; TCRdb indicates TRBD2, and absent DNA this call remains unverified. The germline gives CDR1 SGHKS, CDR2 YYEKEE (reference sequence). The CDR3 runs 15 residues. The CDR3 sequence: CASSFGLAGSYEQYF. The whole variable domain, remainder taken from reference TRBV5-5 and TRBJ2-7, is DAGVTQSPTHLIKTRGQQVTLRCSPISGHKSVSWYQQVLGQGPQFIFQYYEKEERGRGNFPDRFSARQFPNYSSELNVNALLLGDSALYLCASSFGLAGSYEQYFGPGTRLTVT.

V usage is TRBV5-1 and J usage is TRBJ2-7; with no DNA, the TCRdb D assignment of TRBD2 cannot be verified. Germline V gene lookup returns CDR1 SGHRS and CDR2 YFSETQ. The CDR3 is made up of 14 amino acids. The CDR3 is CASSPAGGLREQYF.

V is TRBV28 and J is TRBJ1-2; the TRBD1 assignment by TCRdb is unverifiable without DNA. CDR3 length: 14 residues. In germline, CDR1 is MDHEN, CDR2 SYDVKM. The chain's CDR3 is CASSLVGGAAGYTF.

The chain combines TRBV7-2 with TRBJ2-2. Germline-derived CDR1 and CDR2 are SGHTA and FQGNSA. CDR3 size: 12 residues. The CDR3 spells CASRPDTGELFF.

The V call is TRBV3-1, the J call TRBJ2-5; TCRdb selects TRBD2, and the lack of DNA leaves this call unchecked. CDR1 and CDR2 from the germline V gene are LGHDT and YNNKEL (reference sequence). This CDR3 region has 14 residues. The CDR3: CASSQDSVGRAQYF.

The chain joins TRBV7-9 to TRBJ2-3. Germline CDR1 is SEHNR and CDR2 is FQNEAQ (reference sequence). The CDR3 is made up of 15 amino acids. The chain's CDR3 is CASSLAGYGTDTQYF.

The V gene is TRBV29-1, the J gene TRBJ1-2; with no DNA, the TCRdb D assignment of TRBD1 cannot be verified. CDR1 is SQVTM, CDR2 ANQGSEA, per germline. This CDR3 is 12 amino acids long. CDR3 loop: CSAQDRSYGYTF.

The CDR3 spells CASSFRLAGSYEQYF. The V and J genes are TRBV7-2 and TRBJ2-7; TCRdb calls TRBD2, which cannot be checked without DNA. This CDR3 has 15 residues. Germline V gene data show CDR1 as SGHTA and CDR2 as FQGNSA.

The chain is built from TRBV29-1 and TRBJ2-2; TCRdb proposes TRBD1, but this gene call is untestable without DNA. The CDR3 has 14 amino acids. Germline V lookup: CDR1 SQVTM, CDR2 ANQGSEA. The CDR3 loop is CSAGQGTLTGELFF.

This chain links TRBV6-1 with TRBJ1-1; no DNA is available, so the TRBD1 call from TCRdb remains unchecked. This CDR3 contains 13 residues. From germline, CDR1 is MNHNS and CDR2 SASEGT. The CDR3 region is CASSAVGDGMSFF.

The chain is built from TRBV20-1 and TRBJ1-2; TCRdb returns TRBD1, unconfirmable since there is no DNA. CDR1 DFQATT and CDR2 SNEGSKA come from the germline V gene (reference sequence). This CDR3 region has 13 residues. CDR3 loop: CSARGDQSKGYTF.

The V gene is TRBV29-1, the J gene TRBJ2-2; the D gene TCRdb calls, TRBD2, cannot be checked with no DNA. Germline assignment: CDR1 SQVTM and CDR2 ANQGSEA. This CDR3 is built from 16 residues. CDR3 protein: CSVEEEGVLDTGELFF.

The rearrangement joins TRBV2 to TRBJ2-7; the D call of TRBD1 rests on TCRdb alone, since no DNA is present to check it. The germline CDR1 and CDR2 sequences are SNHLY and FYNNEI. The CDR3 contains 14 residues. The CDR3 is CASSPLQGSYEQYF. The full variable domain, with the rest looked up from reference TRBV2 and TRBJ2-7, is EPEVTQTPSHQVTQMGQEVILRCVPISNHLYFYWYRQILGQKVEFLVSFYNNEISEKSEIFDDQFSVERPDGSNFTLKIRSTKLEDSAMYFCASSPLQGSYEQYFGPGTRLTVT.

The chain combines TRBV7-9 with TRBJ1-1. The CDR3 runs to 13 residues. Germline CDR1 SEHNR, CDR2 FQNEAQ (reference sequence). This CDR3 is CASSFSVNTEAFF.

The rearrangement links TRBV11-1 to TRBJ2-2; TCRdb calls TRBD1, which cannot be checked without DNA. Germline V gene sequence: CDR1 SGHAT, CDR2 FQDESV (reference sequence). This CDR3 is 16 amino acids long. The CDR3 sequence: CASSSRGSPNTGELFF.

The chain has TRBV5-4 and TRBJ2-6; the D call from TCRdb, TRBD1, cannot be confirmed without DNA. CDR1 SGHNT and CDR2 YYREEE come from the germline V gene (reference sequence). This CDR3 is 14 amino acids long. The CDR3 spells CASTSGSGANVLTF.